This T cell receptor (beta chain) was documented in a study of blood T cell repertoires in COVID-19. Germline assignment: CDR1 MNHEY and CDR2 SMNVEV (reference sequence). The CDR3 covers 15 residues. Between the trimmed V and J ends, which lost 2 bases and 8 bases, there was a span of 13 bases. Sequenced by immunoSEQ multiplex PCR; TCRdb stores in-frame clones only, minus some. Here the sample spans some 96,000 clones, around four fifths being singletons. Sequenced: peripheral blood. This TCR was recovered from a woman aged 70-85 years with acute or convalescent COVID-19. V usage is TRBV27 and J usage is TRBJ1-6; tentatively, D is TRBD1 (5 bases). The CDR3 here is CASSLGGRTDSPLHF. DNA of the CDR3: TGTGCCAGCAGTTTAGGGGGGAGGACGGATTCACCCCTCCACTTT.